The 21 T cell receptor beta chains given below trace back to one sample, sequenced in a study of cytomegalovirus exposure and HLA in healthy donors. Primers included in the PCR were 60 Vbeta and 13 Jbeta primers. Profiling relied on immunoSEQ multiplex PCR, and the TCRdb table lists in-frame clones only, not all of them. The table has about 94,000 clones, approximately 72% seen once. Specimen: PBMCs. All receptors derive from a man aged 40-49 years in good health and CMV-seropositive.

This clone was recorded a few times. The chain employs TRBV19 and TRBJ2-5; 8 positions match TRBD2. The CDR3 consists of 15 residues. The J segment lost 6 bases and the V segment lost 3 bases, leaving 9 bases of the junction unmatched. Per germline, CDR1 LNHDA and CDR2 SQIVND (reference sequence). CDR3 amino acids: CASSIGLAGSKTQYF. The CDR3 nucleotides are TGTGCCAGTAGTATCGGGCTAGCGGGCAGCAAGACCCAGTACTTC.

This clone was seen a single time. This chain uses TRBV11-2 with TRBJ2-4, with TRBD1 matching 8 bases. Germline-derived CDR1 and CDR2 are SGHAT and FQNNGV. Germline trimming cut 6 bases from V and 5 bases from J; bases unmatched to any gene: 3. This CDR3 region has 13 residues. The CDR3 here is CASRATGENIQYF. The CDR3 region has the DNA TGTGCCAGCAGGGCGACAGGGGAAAACATTCAGTACTTC.

The CDR3 sequence: CASSVGTAPYEQYF. The CDR3 DNA is TGTGCCAGCAGCGTGGGGACAGCCCCCTACGAGCAGTACTTC. V is TRBV9 and J is TRBJ2-7; 7 bases agree with TRBD1. The CDR3 has 14 amino acids. The trim removed 2 bases at V and 2 bases at J, leaving 4 bases unmatched. CDR1 and CDR2 (germline): SGDLS, YYNGEE. Combining the CDR3 with reference TRBV9 and TRBJ2-7 gives the whole variable domain DSGVTQTPKHLITATGQRVTLRCSPRSGDLSVYWYQQSLDQGLQFLIQYYNGEERAKGNILERFSAQQFPDLHSELNLSSLELGDSALYFCASSVGTAPYEQYFGPGTRLTVT.

This chain links TRBV9 with TRBJ2-7; D is uncertain. V was cut by 6 bases and J by 2 bases, with 15 bases left in between. The CDR3 is 14 amino acids. In germline, CDR1 is SGDLS, CDR2 YYNGEE. The CDR3 sequence: CASNPRGNPYEQYF. CDR3 bases: TGTGCCAGCAACCCTCGAGGTAACCCCTACGAGCAGTACTTC.

The chain has TRBV18 and TRBJ2-3, with D possibly TRBD2 on 6 matching bases. Germline CDR1 and CDR2: KGHSH and LQKENI. The CDR3 extends over 13 amino acids. The V and J ends lost 6 bases and 6 bases respectively, with 13 bases between them. In DNA form, the CDR3 reads TGTGCCAGCTCCCGGGCCGGAGGGGATACGCAGTATTTT. Amino acid sequence: CASSRAGGDTQYF. The variable domain in full, with the rest retrieved from reference TRBV18 and TRBJ2-3, is NAGVMQNPRHLVRRRGQEARLRCSPMKGHSHVYWYRQLPEEGLKFMVYLQKENIIDESGMPKERFSAEFPKEGPSILRIQQVVRGDSAAYFCASSRAGGDTQYFGPGTRLTVL.

The rearrangement joins TRBV5-1 to TRBJ1-3, with D perhaps matching TRBD1 (5 bases). The V end lost 2 bases, the J end lost 0 bases, and 12 bases lay between the germline ends. CDR1 SGHRS and CDR2 YFSETQ come from the germline V gene. The CDR3 is made up of 16 amino acids. The CDR3 DNA reads as TGCGCCAGCAGCTTAGTAGGGGAGGCCTCTGGAAACACCATATATTTT. Its translation is CASSLVGEASGNTIYF.

The chain links TRBV7-9 to TRBJ2-3, with D tentatively TRBD1 (5 bases). This CDR3 comprises 16 residues. CDR1 SEHNR and CDR2 FQNEAQ come from the germline V gene (reference sequence). Trimming removed 6 bases from V and 6 bases from J, with 22 bases in between. The CDR3 DNA sequence: TGTGCCAGCAGACGCACAGGCGCCGATGCATCGGATACGCAGTATTTT. It codes for CASRRTGADASDTQYF.

This clone has more than one count but fewer than ten. The chain combines TRBV5-1 with TRBJ2-1, with 10 nucleotides matching TRBD2. Looked up from germline, CDR1 is SGHRS and CDR2 is YFSETQ. The CDR3 loop spans 15 amino acids. The trim removed 1 base at V and 10 bases at J, leaving 8 bases unmatched. Here the CDR3 DNA reads TGCGCCAGCAGCTTGACTAGCGGGATACGTAGGGAGCAGTTCTTC. It codes for CASSLTSGIRREQFF.

The V gene is TRBV27, the J gene TRBJ2-1; TRBD1 is a possible D gene (6 bases). Germline CDR1 is MNHEY and CDR2 is SMNVEV (reference sequence). The CDR3 sequence is 13 residues long. V dropped 7 bases and J dropped 4 bases, with 11 bases sitting between them. The CDR3 DNA is TGTGCCAGCAAAGGGGGAGCATACAATGAGCAGTTCTTC. As protein: CASKGGAYNEQFF.

This rearrangement joins TRBV5-1 to TRBJ2-5, with a weak D call TRBD1 (6 bases). With 0 bases removed from V and 1 base from J, the gap between germline ends came to 10 bases. CDR3 length: 15 residues. Germline V gene data show CDR1 as SGHRS and CDR2 as YFSETQ. The chain's CDR3 is CASSLDGQSQETQYF. In nucleotides, the CDR3 is TGCGCCAGCAGCTTGGATGGACAGTCCCAAGAGACCCAGTACTTC.

This clone has only a few counts. A read error is the likely source, as a far larger clone sits one nucleotide away. This chain joins TRBV4-3 and TRBJ1-5; D is unresolved. Germline CDR1 LGHNA, CDR2 YSLEER. The CDR3 runs to 15 residues. V lost 0 bases, J lost 4 bases, and 10 bases lay in between. The CDR3 loop reads CASSQDSAGNQPQHF. Written as DNA, the CDR3 is TGCGCCAGCAGCCAAGACTCGGCGGGAAATCAGCCCCAGCATTTT.

V usage is TRBV5-5 and J usage is TRBJ2-7; TRBD2 agrees at 10 bases. The V and J ends lost 4 bases and 2 bases, in that order; junction bases with no gene match: 9. Germline V lookup: CDR1 SGHKS, CDR2 YYEKEE (reference sequence). The CDR3 consists of 16 residues. CDR3 region: CASSRSGGPSTYEQYF. CDR3 DNA: TGTGCCAGCAGCCGTAGCGGGGGGCCGTCCACCTACGAGCAGTACTTC. Full variable domain (outside the CDR3, taken from reference TRBV5-5 and TRBJ2-7): DAGVTQSPTHLIKTRGQQVTLRCSPISGHKSVSWYQQVLGQGPQFIFQYYEKEERGRGNFPDRFSARQFPNYSSELNVNALLLGDSALYLCASSRSGGPSTYEQYFGPGTRLTVT.

The chain employs TRBV11-3 and TRBJ2-5; D not certain. Germline V CDR1 and CDR2: SGHNT, YENEEA. The CDR3 has 14 residues. V was clipped by 5 bases and J by 1 base, with 11 bases between them. This CDR3 is CASSDNNRQETQYF. CDR3 in DNA: TGTGCCAGCAGCGACAACAACCGCCAAGAGACCCAGTACTTC.

This clone was detected once. The rearrangement links TRBV19 to TRBJ2-1; D might be TRBD1 (7 bases). The V end lost 5 bases, the J end lost 8 bases, and 22 bases lay between the germline ends. The germline V gene has CDR1 LNHDA and CDR2 SQIVND (reference sequence). CDR3 length equals 16 residues. CDR3 nucleotide sequence: TGTGCCAGTAGTCCTCTCAGGGGGAGCGGAGGGGATGAGCAGTTCTTC. Translated: CASSPLRGSGGDEQFF. The whole variable domain, filled in from reference TRBV19 and TRBJ2-1, reads DGGITQSPKYLFRKEGQNVTLSCEQNLNHDAMYWYRQDPGQGLRLIYYSQIVNDFQKGDIAEGYSVSREKKESFPLTVTSAQKNPTAFYLCASSPLRGSGGDEQFFGPGTRLTVL.

This chain uses TRBV9 with TRBJ2-1; 7 bases agree with TRBD2. Germline CDR1 and CDR2: SGDLS and YYNGEE. V lost 3 bases to trimming and J lost 2 bases; unmatched junction nucleotides: 5. The length of the CDR3 is 15 residues. In DNA, the CDR3 is TGTGCCAGCAGCGCCGTCGCGGGGGCCTACAATGAGCAGTTCTTC. This gives the protein CASSAVAGAYNEQFF.

The genes are TRBV27 and TRBJ2-7; 7 bases line up with TRBD2. Trimming took 5 bases from V and 0 from J; bases not matched to a gene: 4. Germline lookup yields CDR1 MNHEY and CDR2 SMNVEV (reference sequence). The CDR3 has 14 residues. The chain's CDR3 is CASSEAGPSYEQYF. The CDR3 nucleotides read TGTGCCAGCAGTGAAGCGGGACCCTCCTACGAGCAGTACTTC.

The chain links TRBV27 to TRBJ1-2; D unresolved. Germline CDR1 reads MNHEY; CDR2 reads SMNVEV (reference sequence). The V gene lost 3 bases and the J gene lost 8 bases, with 13 bases spanning the gap. The CDR3 has 13 residues. The CDR3 loop reads CASSFTGNRGYTF. DNA of the CDR3: TGTGCCAGCAGTTTTACCGGGAATCGGGGCTACACCTTC.

The V call is TRBV27, the J call TRBJ2-3; D gene unclear. V lost 2 bases to trimming and J lost 2 bases, with 8 bases between them. CDR1 and CDR2 from the germline V gene are MNHEY and SMNVEV (reference sequence). This CDR3 is 14 amino acids long. The CDR3 sequence is CASSLNSDTDTQYF. DNA for the CDR3: TGTGCCAGCAGTTTAAATTCAGACACAGATACGCAGTATTTT.

The genes are TRBV27 and TRBJ2-7; 13 bases align to TRBD2. V trimming: 4 bases; J trimming: 0 bases; junction bases outside the gene matches: 6. This CDR3 is built from 17 residues. Germline V gives CDR1 MNHEY, CDR2 SMNVEV (reference sequence). CDR3 nucleotide sequence: TGTGCCAGCAGTTCCTGGACTAGCGGGGGTTACTCCTACGAGCAGTACTTC. The encoded protein is CASSSWTSGGYSYEQYF.

A few counts support this clone. The CDR3 region has the DNA TGCGCCAGCAGCCTTACGACTAGGGGAAGGAGAGCGGATACCTACGAGCAGTACTTC. Its translation: CASSLTTRGRRADTYEQYF. V gene TRBV4-1 combines with J gene TRBJ2-5; D might be TRBD2 (6 bases). The end of the DNA aligns better with TRBJ2-7, so the J call may be wrong. The CDR3 totals 19 residues. Germline V gene lookup returns CDR1 MGHRA and CDR2 YSYEKL.

Comment on this clone: At one end, the junction sequence differs from germline, possibly due to a read error. The chain links TRBV7-7 to TRBJ2-5; the D gene is possibly TRBD1 (6 bases). Germline lookup yields CDR1 SSHAT and CDR2 FNYEAQ (reference sequence). The CDR3 covers 15 residues. This chain's CDR3 is CASSFNPTGQETQYF. DNA for the CDR3: TGTGCTAGCAGCTTTAACCCCACAGGGCAAGAGACCCAGTACTTC. Together with reference TRBV7-7 and TRBJ2-5, the CDR3 gives the full variable domain: GAGVSQSPRYKVTKRGQDVTLRCDPISSHATLYWYQQALGQGPEFLTYFNYEAQPDKSGLPSDRFSAERPEGSISTLTIQRTEQRDSAMYRCASSFNPTGQETQYFGPGTRLLVL.